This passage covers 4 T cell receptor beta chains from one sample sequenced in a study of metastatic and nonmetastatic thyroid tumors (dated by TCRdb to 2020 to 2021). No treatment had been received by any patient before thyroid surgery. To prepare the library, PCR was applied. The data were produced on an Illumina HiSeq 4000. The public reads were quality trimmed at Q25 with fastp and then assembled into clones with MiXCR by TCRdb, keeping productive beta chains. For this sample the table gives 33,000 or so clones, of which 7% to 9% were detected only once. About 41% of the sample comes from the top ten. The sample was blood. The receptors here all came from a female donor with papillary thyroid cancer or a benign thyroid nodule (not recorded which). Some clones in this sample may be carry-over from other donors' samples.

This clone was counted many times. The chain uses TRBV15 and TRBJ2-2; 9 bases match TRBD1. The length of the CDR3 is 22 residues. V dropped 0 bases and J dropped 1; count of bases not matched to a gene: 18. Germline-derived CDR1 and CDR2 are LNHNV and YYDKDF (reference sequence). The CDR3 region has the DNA TGTGCCACCAGCAGAGAGAGGACAGGGGACGTTAGGGCTCTCGGGAACACCGGGGAGCTGTTTTTT. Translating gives CATSRERTGDVRALGNTGELFF.

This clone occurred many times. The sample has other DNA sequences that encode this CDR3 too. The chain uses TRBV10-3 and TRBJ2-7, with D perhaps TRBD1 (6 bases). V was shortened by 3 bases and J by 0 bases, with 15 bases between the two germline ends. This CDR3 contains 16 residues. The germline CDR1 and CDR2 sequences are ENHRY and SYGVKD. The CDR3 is CAISDSGAVASYEQYF. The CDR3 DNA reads TGTGCCATCAGTGATTCAGGGGCCGTAGCCTCCTACGAGCAGTACTTC.

For the CDR3, the DNA is TGTGCCAGCAGCGGGGCTGTGTACACAGATACGCAGTATTTT. Amino acid sequence: CASSGAVYTDTQYF. The chain has TRBV7-2 and TRBJ2-3; D is possibly TRBD1 (5 bases). V was cut by 5 bases and J by 2 bases, with 11 bases left in between. The CDR3 is 14 residues long. Germline lookup yields CDR1 SGHTA and CDR2 FQGNSA.

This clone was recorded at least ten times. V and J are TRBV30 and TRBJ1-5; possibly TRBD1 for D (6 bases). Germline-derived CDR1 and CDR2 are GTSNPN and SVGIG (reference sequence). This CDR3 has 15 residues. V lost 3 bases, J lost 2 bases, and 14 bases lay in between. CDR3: CAWSRGARRNQPQHF. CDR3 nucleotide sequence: TGTGCCTGGAGCCGGGGGGCCCGTCGCAATCAGCCCCAGCATTTT.